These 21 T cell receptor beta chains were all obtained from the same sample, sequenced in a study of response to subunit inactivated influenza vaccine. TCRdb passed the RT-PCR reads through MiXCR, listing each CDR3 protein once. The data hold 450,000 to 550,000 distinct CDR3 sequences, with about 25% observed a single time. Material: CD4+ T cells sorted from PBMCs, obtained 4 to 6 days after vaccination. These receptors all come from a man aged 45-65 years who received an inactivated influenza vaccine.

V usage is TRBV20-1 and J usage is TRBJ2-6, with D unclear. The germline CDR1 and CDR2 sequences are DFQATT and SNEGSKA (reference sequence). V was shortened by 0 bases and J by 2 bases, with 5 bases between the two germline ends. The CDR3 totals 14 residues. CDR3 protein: CSAREATGANVLTF. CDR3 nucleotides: TGCAGTGCTAGAGAGGCTACTGGGGCCAACGTCCTGACTTTC.

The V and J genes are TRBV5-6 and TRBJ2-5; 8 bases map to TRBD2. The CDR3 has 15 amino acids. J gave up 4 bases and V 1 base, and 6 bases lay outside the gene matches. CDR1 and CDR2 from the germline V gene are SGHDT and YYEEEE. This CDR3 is CASSLPAGVRETQYF. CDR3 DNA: TGTGCCAGCAGCTTGCCAGCGGGGGTACGAGAGACCCAGTACTTC.

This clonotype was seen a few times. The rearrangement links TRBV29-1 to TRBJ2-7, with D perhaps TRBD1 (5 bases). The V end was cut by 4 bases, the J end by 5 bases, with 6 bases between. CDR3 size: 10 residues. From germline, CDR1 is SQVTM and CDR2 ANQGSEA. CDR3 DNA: TGCAGCGTTGGGACAAACGAGCAGTACTTC. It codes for CSVGTNEQYF.

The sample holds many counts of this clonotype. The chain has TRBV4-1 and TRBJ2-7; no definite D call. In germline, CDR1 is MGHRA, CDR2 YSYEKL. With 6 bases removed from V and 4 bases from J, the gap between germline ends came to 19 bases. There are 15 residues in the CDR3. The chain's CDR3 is CASSHAPGALYEQYF. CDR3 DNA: TGCGCCAGCAGTCACGCCCCCGGTGCCTTGTACGAGCAGTACTTC.

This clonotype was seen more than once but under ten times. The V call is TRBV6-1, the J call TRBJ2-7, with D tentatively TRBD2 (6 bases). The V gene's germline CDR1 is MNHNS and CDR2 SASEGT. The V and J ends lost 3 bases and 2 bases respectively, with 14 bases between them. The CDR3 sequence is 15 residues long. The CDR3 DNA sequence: TGTGCCAGCAGTGACCTTGGAGGGCCGACCTACGAGCAGTACTTC. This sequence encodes CASSDLGGPTYEQYF.

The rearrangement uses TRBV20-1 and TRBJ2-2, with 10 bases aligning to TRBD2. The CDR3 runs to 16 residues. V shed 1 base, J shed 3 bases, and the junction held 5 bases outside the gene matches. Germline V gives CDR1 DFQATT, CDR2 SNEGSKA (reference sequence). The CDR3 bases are TGCAGTGCTAGAGGCTCTAGCGGGAGCGACACCGGGGAGCTGTTTTTT. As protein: CSARGSSGSDTGELFF.

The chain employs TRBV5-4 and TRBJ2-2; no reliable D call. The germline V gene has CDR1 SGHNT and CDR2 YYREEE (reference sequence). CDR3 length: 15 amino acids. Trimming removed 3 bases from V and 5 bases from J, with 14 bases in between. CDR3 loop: CASSYIGGVTGELFF. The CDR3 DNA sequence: TGTGCCAGCAGCTACATAGGCGGCGTAACCGGGGAGCTGTTTTTT.

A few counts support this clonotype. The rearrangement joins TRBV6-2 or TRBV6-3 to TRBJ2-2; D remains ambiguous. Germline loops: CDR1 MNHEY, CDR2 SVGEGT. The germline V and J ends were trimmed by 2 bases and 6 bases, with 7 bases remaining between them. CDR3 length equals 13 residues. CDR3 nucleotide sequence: TGTGCCAGCAGTTACAGGGAATCCGGGGAGCTGTTTTTT. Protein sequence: CASSYRESGELFF.

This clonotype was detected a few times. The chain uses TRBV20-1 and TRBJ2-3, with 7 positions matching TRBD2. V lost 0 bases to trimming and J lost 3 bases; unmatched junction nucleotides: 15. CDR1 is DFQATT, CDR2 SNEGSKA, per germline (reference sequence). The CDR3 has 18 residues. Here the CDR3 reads CSARDSSGTGGGTDTQYF. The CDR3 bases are TGCAGTGCTAGAGACAGTTCTGGAACGGGCGGGGGAACAGATACGCAGTATTTT.

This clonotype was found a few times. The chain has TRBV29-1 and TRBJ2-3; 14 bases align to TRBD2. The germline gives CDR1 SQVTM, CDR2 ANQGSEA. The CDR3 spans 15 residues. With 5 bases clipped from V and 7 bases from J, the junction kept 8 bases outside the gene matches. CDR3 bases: TGCAGCGTTAGGGGACTAGCGGGGGTATTTTATACGCAGTATTTT. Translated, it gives CSVRGLAGVFYTQYF.

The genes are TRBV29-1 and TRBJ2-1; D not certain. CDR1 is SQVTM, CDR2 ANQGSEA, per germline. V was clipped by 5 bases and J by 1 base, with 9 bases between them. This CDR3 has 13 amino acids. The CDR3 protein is CSVRAVSYNEQFF. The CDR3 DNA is TGCAGCGTTAGGGCAGTTTCCTACAATGAGCAGTTCTTC.

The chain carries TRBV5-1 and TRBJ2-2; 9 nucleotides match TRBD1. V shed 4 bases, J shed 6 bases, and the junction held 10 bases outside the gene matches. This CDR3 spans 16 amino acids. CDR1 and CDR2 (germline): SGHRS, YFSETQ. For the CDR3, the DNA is TGCGCCAGCAGCCAAACGGGACAGGGATCAGCCGGGGAGCTGTTTTTT. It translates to CASSQTGQGSAGELFF. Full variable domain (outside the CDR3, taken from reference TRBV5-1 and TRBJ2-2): KAGVTQTPRYLIKTRGQQVTLSCSPISGHRSVSWYQQTPGQGLQFLFEYFSETQRNKGNFPGRFSGRQFSNSRSEMNVSTLELGDSALYLCASSQTGQGSAGELFFGEGSRLTVL.

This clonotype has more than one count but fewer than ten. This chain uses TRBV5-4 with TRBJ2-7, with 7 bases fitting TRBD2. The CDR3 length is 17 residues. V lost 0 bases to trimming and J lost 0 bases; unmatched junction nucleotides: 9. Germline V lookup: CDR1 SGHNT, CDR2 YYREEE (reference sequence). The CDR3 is CASSLDRRRGSSYEQYF. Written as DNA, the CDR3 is TGTGCCAGCAGCTTGGATCGTCGGCGGGGGAGCTCCTACGAGCAGTACTTC.

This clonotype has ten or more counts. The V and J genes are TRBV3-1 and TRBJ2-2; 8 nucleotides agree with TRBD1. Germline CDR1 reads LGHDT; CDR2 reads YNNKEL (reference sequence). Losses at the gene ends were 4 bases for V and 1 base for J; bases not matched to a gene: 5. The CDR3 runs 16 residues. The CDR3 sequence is CASSRTGTGNTGELFF. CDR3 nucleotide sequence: TGTGCCAGCAGCCGCACCGGGACAGGGAACACCGGGGAGCTGTTTTTT. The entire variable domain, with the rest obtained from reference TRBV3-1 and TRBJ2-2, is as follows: DTAVSQTPKYLVTQMGNDKSIKCEQNLGHDTMYWYKQDSKKFLKIMFSYNNKELIINETVPNRFSPKSPDKAHLNLHINSLELGDSAVYFCASSRTGTGNTGELFFGEGSRLTVL.

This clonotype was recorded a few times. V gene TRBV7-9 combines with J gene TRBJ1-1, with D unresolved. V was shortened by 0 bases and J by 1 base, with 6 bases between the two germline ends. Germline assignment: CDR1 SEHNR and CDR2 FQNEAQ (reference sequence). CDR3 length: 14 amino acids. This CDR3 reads CASSLAEPNTEAFF. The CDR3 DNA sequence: TGTGCCAGCAGCTTAGCAGAACCGAACACTGAAGCTTTCTTT.

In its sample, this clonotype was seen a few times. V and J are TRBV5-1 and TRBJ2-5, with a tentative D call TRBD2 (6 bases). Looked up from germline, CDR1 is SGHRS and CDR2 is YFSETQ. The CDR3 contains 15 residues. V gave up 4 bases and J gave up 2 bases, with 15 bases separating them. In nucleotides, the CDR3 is TGCGCCAGCAGCCAGGGAGGACGGGCACAAGAGACCCAGTACTTC. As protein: CASSQGGRAQETQYF.

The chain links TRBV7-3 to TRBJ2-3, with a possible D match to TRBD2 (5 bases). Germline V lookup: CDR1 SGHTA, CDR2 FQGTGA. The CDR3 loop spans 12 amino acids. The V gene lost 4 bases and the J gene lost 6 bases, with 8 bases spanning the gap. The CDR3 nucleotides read TGTGCCAGCAGCTCGACGGGGGATACGCAGTATTTT. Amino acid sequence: CASSSTGDTQYF.

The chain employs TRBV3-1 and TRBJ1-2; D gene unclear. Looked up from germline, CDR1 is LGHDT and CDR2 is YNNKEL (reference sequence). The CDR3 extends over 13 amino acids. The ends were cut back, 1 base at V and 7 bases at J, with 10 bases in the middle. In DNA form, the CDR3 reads TGTGCCAGCAGCCAAGCTGGGCCCACTGGCTACACCTTC. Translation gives CASSQAGPTGYTF.

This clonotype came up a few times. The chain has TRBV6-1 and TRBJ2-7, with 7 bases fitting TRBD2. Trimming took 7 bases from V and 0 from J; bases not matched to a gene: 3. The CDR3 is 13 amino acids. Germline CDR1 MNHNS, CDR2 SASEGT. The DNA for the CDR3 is TGTGCCAGCACAGGCGGGAGCTCCTACGAGCAGTACTTC. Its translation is CASTGGSSYEQYF.

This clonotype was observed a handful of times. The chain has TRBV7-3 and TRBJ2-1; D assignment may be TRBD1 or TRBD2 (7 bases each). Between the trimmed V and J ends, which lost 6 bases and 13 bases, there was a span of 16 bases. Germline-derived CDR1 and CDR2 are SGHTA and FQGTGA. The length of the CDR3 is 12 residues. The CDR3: CASSQGGPLQFF. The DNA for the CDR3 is TGTGCCAGCAGTCAGGGGGGGCCTCTCCAGTTCTTC.

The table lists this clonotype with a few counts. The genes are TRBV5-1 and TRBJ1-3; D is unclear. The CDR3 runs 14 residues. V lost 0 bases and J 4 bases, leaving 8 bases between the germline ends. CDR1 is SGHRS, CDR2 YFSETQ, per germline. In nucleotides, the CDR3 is TGCGCCAGCAGCTTGGAAACCTCCGGAAACACCATATATTTT. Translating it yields CASSLETSGNTIYF.